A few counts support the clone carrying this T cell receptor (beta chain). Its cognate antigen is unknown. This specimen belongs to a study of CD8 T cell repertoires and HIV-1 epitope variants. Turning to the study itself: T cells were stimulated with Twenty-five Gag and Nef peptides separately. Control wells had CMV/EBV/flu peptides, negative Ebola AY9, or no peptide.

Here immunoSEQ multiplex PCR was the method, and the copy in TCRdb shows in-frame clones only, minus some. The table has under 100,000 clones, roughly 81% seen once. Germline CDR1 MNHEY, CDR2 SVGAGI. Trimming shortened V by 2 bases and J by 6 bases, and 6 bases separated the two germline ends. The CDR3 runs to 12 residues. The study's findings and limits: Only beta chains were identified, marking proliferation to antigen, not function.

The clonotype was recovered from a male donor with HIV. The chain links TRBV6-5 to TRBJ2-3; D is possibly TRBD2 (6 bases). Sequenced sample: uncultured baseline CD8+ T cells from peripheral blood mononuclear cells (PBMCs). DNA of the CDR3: TGTGCCAGCAGTTACCGGGGGGATACGCAGTATTTT. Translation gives CASSYRGDTQYF.